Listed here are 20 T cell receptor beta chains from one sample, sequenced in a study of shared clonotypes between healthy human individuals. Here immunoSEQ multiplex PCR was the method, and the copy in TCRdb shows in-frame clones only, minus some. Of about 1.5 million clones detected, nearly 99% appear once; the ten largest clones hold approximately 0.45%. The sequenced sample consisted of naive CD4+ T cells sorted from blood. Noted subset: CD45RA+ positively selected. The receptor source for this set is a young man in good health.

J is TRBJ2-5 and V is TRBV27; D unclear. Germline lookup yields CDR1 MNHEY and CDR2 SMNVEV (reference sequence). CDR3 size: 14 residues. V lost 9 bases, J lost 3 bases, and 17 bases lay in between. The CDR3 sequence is CASQVTVGKETQYF. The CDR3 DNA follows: TGTGCCAGTCAAGTGACCGTGGGGAAAGAGACCCAGTACTTC.

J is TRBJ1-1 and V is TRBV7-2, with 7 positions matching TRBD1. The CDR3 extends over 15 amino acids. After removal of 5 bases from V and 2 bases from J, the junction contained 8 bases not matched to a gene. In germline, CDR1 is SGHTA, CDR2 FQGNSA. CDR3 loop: CASSLDRAVNTEAFF. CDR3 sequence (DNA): TGTGCCAGCAGCCTTGACAGGGCGGTTAACACTGAAGCTTTCTTT. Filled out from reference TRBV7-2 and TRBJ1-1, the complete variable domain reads GAGVSQSPSNKVTEKGKDVELRCDPISGHTALYWYRQSLGQGLEFLIYFQGNSAPDKSGLPSDRFSAERTGGSVSTLTIQRTQQEDSAVYLCASSLDRAVNTEAFFGQGTRLTVV.

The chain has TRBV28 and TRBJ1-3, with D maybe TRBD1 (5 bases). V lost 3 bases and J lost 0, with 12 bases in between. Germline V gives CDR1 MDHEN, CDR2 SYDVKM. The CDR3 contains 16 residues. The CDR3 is CASSLMGPTSGNTIYF. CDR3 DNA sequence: TGTGCCAGCAGTTTGATGGGACCGACCTCTGGAAACACCATATATTTT.

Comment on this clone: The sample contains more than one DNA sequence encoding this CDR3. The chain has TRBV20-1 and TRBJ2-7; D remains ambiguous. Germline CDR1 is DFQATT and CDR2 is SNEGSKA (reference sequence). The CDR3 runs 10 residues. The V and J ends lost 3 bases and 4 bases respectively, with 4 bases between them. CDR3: CSASGYEQYF. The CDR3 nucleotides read TGCAGTGCTAGCGGATACGAGCAGTACTTC.

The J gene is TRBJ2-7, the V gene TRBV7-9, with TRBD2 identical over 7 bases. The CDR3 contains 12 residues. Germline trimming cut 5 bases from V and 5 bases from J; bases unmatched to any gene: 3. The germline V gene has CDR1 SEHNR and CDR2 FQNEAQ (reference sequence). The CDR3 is CASSPTSDEQYF. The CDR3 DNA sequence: TGTGCCAGCAGCCCCACTAGCGACGAGCAGTACTTC.

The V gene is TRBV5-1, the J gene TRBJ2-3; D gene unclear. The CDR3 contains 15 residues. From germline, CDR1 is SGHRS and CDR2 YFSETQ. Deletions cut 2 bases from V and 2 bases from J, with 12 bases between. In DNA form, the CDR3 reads TGCGCCAGCAGCTTCTCTGGGCCTCCCACAGATACGCAGTATTTT. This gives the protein CASSFSGPPTDTQYF.

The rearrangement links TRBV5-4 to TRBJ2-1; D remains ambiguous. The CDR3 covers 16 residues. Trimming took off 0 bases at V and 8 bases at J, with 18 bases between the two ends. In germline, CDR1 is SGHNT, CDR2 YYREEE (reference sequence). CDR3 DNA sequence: TGTGCCAGCAGCTTGGCTACTTATCCCGACCCGGATGAGCAGTTCTTC. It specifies CASSLATYPDPDEQFF.

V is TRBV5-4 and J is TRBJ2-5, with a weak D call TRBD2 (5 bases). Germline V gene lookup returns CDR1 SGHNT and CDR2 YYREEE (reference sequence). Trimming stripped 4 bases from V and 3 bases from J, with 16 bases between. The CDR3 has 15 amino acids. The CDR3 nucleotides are TGTGCCAGCAGCACACAAAAGGGAGTTGAAGAGACCCAGTACTTC. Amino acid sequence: CASSTQKGVEETQYF.

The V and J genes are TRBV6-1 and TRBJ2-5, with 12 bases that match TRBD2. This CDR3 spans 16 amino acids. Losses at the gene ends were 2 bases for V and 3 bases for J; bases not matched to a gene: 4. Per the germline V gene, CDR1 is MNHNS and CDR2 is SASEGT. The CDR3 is CASSEPRTSGKETQYF. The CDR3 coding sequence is TGTGCCAGCAGTGAACCCCGGACTAGCGGGAAAGAGACCCAGTACTTC.

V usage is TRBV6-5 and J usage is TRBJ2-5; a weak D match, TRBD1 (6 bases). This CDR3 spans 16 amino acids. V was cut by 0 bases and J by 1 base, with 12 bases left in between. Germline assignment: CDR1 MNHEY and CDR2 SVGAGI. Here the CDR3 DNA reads TGTGCCAGCAGTTACTCAAGGGGACACCCCCAAGAGACCCAGTACTTC. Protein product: CASSYSRGHPQETQYF.

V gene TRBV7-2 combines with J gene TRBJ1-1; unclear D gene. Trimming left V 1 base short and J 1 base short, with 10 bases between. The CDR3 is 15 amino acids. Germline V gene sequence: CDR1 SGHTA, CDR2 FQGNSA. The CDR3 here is CASSLVWKKNTEAFF. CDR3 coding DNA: TGTGCCAGCAGCTTAGTATGGAAAAAGAACACTGAAGCTTTCTTT. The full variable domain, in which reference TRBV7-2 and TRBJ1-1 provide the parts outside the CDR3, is GAGVSQSPSNKVTEKGKDVELRCDPISGHTALYWYRQSLGQGLEFLIYFQGNSAPDKSGLPSDRFSAERTGGSVSTLTIQRTQQEDSAVYLCASSLVWKKNTEAFFGQGTRLTVV.

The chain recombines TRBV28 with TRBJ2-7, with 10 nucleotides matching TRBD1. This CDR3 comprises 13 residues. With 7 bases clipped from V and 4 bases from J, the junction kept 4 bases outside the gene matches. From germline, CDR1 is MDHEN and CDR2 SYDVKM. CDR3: CASKPGQGYEQYF. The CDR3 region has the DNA TGTGCCAGCAAACCGGGACAGGGGTACGAGCAGTACTTC.

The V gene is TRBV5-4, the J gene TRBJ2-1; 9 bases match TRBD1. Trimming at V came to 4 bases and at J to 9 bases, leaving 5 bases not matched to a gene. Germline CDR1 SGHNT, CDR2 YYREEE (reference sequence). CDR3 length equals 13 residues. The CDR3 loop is CASSHGQGFEQFF. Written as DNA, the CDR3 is TGTGCCAGCAGCCATGGACAGGGGTTTGAGCAGTTCTTC.

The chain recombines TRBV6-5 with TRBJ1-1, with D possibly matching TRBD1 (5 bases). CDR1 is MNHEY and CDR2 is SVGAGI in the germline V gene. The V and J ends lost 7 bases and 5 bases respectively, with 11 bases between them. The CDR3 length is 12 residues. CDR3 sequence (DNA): TGTGCCAGCACGAGATGGGGGACTGAAGCTTTCTTT. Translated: CASTRWGTEAFF.

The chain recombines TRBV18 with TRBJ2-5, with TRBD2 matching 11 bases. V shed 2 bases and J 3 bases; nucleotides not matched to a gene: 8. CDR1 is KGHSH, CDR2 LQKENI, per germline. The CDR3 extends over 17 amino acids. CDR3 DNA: TGTGCCAGCTCACCAGGGGTCCTGGGACTAGCGGAAGAGACCCAGTACTTC. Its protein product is CASSPGVLGLAEETQYF.

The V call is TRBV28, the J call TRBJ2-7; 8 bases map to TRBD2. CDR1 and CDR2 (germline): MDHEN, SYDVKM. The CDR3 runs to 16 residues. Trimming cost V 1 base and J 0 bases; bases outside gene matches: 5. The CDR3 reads CASSLLPAGDSYEQYF. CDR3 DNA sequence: TGTGCCAGCAGTTTATTACCAGCGGGAGACTCCTACGAGCAGTACTTC.

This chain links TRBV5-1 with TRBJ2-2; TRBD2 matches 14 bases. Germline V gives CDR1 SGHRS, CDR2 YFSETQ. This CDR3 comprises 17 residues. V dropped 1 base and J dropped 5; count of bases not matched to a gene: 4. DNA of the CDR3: TGCGCCAGCAGCTTGCGACTAGCGGGAGGGAGGACCGGGGAGCTGTTTTTT. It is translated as CASSLRLAGGRTGELFF.

CDR3 in amino acids: CASSPAGGTIYGYTF. For the CDR3, the DNA is TGTGCCAGCAGCCCGGCTGGGGGAACCATCTATGGCTACACCTTC. This chain joins TRBV6-6 and TRBJ1-2; possibly TRBD1 for D (5 bases). The CDR3 runs 15 residues. Trimming removed 6 bases from V and 4 bases from J, with 18 bases in between. Germline lookup yields CDR1 MNHNY and CDR2 SVGAGI (reference sequence).

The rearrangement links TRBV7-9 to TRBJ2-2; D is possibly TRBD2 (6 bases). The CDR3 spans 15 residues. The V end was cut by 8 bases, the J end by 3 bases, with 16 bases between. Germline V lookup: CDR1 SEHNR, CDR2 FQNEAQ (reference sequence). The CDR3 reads CASPLGTPHTGELFF. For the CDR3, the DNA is TGTGCCAGCCCCTTGGGGACTCCCCACACCGGGGAGCTGTTTTTT.

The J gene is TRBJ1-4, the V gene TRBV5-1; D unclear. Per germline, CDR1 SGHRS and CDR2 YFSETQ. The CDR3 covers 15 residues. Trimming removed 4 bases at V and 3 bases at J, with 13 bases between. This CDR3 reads CASSRRAASNEKLFF. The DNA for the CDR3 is TGCGCCAGCAGCCGGAGAGCAGCTTCTAATGAAAAACTGTTTTTT.